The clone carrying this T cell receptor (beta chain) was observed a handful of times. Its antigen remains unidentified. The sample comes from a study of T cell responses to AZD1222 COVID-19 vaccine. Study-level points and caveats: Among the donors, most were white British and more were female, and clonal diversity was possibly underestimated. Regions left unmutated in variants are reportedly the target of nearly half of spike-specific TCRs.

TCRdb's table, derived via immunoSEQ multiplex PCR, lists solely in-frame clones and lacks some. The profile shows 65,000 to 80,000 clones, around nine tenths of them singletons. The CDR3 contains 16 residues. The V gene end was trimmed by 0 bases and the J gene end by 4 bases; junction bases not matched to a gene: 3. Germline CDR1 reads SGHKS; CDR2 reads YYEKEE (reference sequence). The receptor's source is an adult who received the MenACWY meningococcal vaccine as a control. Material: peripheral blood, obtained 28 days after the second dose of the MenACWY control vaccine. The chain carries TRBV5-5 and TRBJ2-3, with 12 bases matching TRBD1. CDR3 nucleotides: TGTGCCAGCAGCTTGGCCGGGACAGGGGGCGCAGATACGCAGTATTTT. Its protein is CASSLAGTGGADTQYF.